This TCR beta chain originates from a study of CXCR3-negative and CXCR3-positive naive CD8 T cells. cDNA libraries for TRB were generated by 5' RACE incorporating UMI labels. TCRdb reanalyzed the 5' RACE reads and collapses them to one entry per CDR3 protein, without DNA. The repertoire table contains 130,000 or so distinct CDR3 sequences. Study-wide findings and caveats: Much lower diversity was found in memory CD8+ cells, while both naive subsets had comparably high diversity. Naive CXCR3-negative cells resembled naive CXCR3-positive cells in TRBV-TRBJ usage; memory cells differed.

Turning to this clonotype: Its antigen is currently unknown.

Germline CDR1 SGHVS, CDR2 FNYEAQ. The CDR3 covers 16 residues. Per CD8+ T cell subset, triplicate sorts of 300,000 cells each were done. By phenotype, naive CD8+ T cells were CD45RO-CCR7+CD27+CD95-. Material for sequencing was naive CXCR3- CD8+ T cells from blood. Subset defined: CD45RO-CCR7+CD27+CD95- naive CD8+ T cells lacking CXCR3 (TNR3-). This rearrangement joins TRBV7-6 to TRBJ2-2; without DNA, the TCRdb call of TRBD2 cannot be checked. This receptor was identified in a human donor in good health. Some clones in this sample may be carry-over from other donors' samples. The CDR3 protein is CASSLGAEGNTGELFF.